This TCR beta chain is from a study of post-analysis software for immune sequencing data. The authors incorporated unique molecular identifiers into the TCR beta cDNA libraries. The yield from approximately 1 to 10 million T cells was 500,000 or so cDNA molecules in total. TCRdb fed the PCR reads into MiXCR, producing one record per CDR3 protein. The table shows about 430,000 distinct CDR3 sequences, with approximately 38% occurring only once. This receptor was obtained from a girl between 2 and 10 years old with multiple sclerosis. The specimen was blood.

This CDR3 reads CASSLPAGRVYEQYF. The CDR3 DNA reads TGCGCCAGCAGCTTGCCCGCTGGCAGGGTTTACGAGCAGTACTTC. This rearrangement joins TRBV5-1 to TRBJ2-7; weak D call: TRBD1 (5 bases). From germline, CDR1 is SGHRS and CDR2 YFSETQ. V lost 1 base to trimming and J lost 4 bases, with 15 bases between them. The CDR3 extends over 15 amino acids.